This T cell receptor (beta chain) came from a study of blood T cell repertoires in COVID-19. The repertoire was sequenced with immunoSEQ multiplex PCR; TCRdb's copy has only in-frame clones and lacks some. Here the sample spans 250,000 or so clones, under 95% being singletons. Specimen: PBMCs or T cells enriched from blood (not recorded which). The sequence came from a man between 35 and 55 years old who had been exposed to COVID-19.

This CDR3 is CASSSSTGDVETQYF. DNA for the CDR3: TGCGCCAGCAGCTCCTCCACAGGGGATGTGGAGACCCAGTACTTC. This chain connects TRBV5-1 to TRBJ2-5, with 7 bases fitting TRBD1. Germline trimming cut 3 bases from V and 5 bases from J; bases unmatched to any gene: 10. Per germline, CDR1 SGHRS and CDR2 YFSETQ. CDR3 length equals 15 residues.